Included here is one T cell receptor beta chain sequence, with context. The antigen is undetermined. This CDR3 has 15 residues. Per the germline V gene, CDR1 is MDHEN and CDR2 is SYDVKM. Trimming removed 2 bases from V and 3 bases from J; junction bases left unmatched: 4. This entry is derived from a study of CD8 T cells in Susac syndrome. Reverse transcription of roughly 0.5 to 1 ug RNA was performed with random hexamers. The method of amplification for TCR beta CDR3 was immunoSEQ multiplex PCR, covering 54 Vbeta and 13 Jbeta. MiXCR, run by TCRdb on the immunoSEQ multiplex PCR reads, gives a single entry per CDR3 protein. The sample lists over 150,000 distinct CDR3 sequences, 95% to 96% seen once, with approximately 0.12% in the top ten. Regarding the study as a whole: Acknowledgment was made by the study that its TCR sequencing and HLA analysis involved a relatively small number of individuals. CD4+ T cell repertoires in Susac syndrome exhibited no evidence of clonal expansion.

TCR beta from blood CD8+ and CD4+ T cells was sequenced. The sequence was collected from a human donor with Susac syndrome. The chain has TRBV28 and TRBJ2-3; 8 nucleotides match TRBD2. Sequenced: CD4+ T cells from PBMCs. The CDR3 region has the DNA TGTGCCAGCAGTTTAGGGTTAGCGGGAACAGATACGCAGTATTTT. Translation gives CASSLGLAGTDTQYF.